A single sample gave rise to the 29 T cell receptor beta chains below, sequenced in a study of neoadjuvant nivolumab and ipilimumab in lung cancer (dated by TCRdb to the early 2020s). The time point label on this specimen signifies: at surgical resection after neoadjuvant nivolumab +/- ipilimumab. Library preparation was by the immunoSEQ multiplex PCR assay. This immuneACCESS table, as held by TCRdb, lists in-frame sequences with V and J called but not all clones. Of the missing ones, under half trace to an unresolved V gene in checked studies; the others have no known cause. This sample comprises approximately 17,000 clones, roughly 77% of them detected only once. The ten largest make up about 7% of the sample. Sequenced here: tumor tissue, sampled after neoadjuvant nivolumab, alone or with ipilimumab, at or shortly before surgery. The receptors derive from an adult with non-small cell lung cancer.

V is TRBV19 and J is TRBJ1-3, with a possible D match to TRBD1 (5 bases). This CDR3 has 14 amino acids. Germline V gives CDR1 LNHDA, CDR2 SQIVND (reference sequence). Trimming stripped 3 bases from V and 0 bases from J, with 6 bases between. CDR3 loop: CASSMGHSGNTIYF. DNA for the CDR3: TGTGCCAGTAGTATGGGGCACTCTGGAAACACCATATATTTT.

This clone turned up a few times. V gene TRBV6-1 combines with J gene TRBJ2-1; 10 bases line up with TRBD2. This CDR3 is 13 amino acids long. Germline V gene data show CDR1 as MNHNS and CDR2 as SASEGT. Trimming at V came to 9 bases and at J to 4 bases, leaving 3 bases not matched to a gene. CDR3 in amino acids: CASRTSGYNEQFF. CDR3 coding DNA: TGTGCCAGTAGGACTAGCGGATACAATGAGCAGTTCTTC.

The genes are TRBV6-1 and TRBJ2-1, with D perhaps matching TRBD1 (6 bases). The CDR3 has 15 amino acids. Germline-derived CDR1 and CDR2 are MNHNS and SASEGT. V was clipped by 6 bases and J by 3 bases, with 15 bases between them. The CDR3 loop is CASSPLGRGYNEQFF. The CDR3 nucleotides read TGTGCCAGCAGCCCTTTGGGCAGGGGCTACAATGAGCAGTTCTTC.

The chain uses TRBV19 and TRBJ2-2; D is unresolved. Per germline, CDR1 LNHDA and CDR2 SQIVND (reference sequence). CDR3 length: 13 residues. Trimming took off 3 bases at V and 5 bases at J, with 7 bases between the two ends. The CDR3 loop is CASSILKTGELFF. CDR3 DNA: TGTGCCAGTAGTATTCTAAAGACCGGGGAGCTGTTTTTT.

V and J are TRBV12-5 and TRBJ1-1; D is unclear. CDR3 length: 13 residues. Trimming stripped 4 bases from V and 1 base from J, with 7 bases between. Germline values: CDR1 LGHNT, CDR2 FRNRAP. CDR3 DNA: TGTGCTAGTGGTTATGCGGAGAACACTGAAGCTTTCTTT. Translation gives CASGYAENTEAFF.

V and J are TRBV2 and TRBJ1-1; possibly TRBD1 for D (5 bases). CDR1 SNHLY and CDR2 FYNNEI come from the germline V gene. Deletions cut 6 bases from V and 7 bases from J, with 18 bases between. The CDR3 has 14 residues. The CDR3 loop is CASRWEGINVEAFF. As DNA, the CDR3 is TGTGCCAGCAGGTGGGAGGGGATCAATGTTGAAGCTTTCTTT.

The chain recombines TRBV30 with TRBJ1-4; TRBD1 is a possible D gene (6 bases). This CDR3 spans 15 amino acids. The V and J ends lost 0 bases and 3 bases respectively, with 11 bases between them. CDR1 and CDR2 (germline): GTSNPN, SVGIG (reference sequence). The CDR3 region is CAWSVIRGANEKLFF. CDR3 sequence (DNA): TGTGCCTGGAGTGTAATCAGGGGTGCTAATGAAAAACTGTTTTTT.

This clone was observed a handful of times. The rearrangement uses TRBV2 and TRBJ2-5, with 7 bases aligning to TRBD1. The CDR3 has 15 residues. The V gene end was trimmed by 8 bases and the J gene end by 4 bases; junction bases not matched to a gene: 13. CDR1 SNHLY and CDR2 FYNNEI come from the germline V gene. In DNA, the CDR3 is TGTGCCAGCTCCTATTCATCGACAGGGCGAGAGACCCAGTACTTC. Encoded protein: CASSYSSTGRETQYF.

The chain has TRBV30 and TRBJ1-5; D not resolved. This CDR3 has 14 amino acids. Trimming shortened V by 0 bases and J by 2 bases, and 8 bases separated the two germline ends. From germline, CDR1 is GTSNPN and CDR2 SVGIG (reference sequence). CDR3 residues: CAWSVLGRNQPQHF. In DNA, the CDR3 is TGTGCCTGGAGTGTACTTGGACGCAATCAGCCCCAGCATTTT.

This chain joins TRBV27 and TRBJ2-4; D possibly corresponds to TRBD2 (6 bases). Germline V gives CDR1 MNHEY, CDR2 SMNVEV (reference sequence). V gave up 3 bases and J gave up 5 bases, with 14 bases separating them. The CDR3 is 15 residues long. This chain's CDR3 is CASSFRSGSENIQYF. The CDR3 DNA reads TGTGCCAGCAGTTTCCGTAGCGGATCCGAAAACATTCAGTACTTC.

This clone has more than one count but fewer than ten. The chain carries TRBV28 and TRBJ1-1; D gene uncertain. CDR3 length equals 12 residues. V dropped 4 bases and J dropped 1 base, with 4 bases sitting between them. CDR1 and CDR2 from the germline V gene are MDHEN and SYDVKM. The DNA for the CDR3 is TGTGCCAGCAGTTGGGGGAACACTGAAGCTTTCTTT. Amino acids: CASSWGNTEAFF.

Here the CDR3 DNA reads TGCGCCAGCAGTCCCGGCGCCACCTACGAGCAGTACTTC. Translated: CASSPGATYEQYF. V usage is TRBV10-1 and J usage is TRBJ2-7, with D uncertain. The CDR3 sequence is 13 residues long. Trimming removed 5 bases from V and 2 bases from J, with 10 bases in between. Germline CDR1 reads WNHNN; CDR2 reads SYGVQD (reference sequence).

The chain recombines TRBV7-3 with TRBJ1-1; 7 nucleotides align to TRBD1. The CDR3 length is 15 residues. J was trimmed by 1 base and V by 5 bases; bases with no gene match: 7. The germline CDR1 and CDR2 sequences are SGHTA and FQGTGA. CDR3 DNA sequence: TGTGCCAGCAGCCCTGACAGGGCCAAGAACACTGAAGCTTTCTTT. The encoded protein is CASSPDRAKNTEAFF.

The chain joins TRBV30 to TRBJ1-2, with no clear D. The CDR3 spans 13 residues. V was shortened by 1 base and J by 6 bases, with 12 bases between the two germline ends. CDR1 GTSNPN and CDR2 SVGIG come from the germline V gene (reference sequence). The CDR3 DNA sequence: TGTGCCTGGAGTGCCGGAGGAGGGAATGGCTACACCTTC. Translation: CAWSAGGGNGYTF.

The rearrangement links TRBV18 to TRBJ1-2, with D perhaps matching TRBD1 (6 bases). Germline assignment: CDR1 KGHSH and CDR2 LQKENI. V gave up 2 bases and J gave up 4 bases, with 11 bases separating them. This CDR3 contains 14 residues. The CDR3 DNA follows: TGTGCCAGCTCACCAGCGGGACACATCTATGGCTACACCTTC. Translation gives CASSPAGHIYGYTF. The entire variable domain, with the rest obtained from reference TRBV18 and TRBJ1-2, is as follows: NAGVMQNPRHLVRRRGQEARLRCSPMKGHSHVYWYRQLPEEGLKFMVYLQKENIIDESGMPKERFSAEFPKEGPSILRIQQVVRGDSAAYFCASSPAGHIYGYTFGSGTRLTVV.

DNA for the CDR3: TGTGCCAGCAGCTTCCCCCGGGACAGCTACGCCTACACCTTC. It is translated as CASSFPRDSYAYTF. The chain is built from TRBV5-4 and TRBJ1-2; 7 bases are a match to TRBD1. V dropped 2 bases and J dropped 10; count of bases not matched to a gene: 11. Per germline, CDR1 SGHNT and CDR2 YYREEE (reference sequence). The CDR3 runs to 14 residues.

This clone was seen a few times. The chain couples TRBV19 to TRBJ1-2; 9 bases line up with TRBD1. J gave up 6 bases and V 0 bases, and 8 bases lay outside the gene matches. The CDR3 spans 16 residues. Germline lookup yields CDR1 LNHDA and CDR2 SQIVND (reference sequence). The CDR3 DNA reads TGTGCCAGTAGTATAGACAGCCGGGACAGGGTTAATGGCTACACCTTC. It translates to CASSIDSRDRVNGYTF.

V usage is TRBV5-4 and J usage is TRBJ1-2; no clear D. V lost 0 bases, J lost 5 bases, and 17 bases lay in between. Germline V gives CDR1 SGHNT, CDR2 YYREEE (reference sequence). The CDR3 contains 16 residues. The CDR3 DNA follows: TGTGCCAGCAGCTTGGGTCTCGACCGCCGACTTTATGGCTACACCTTC. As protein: CASSLGLDRRLYGYTF. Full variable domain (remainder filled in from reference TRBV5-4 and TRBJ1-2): ETGVTQSPTHLIKTRGQQVTLRCSSQSGHNTVSWYQQALGQGPQFIFQYYREEENGRGNFPPRFSGLQFPNYSSELNVNALELDDSALYLCASSLGLDRRLYGYTFGSGTRLTVV.

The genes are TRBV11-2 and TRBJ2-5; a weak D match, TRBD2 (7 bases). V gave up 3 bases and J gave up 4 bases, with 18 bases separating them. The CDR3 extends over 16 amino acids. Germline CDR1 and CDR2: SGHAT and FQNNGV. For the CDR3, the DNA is TGTGCCAGCAGCTTTACCCGACTAGGGGGGGCAGAGACCCAGTACTTC. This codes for CASSFTRLGGAETQYF.

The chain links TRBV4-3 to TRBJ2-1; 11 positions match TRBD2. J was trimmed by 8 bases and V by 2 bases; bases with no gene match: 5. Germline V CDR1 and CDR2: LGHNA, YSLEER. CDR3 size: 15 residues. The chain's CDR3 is CASSQQTSGKDEQFF. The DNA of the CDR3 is TGCGCCAGCAGCCAACAGACTAGCGGGAAAGATGAGCAGTTCTTC.

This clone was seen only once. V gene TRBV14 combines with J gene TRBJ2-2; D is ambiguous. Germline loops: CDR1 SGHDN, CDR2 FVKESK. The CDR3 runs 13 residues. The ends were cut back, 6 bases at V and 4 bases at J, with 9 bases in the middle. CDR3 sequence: CASRPSGTGELFF. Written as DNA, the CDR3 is TGTGCCAGCAGACCGTCCGGCACCGGGGAGCTGTTTTTT.

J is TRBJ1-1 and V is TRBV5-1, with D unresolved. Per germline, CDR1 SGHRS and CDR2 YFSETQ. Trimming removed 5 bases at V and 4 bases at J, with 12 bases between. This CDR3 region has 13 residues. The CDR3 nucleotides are TGCGCCAGCAGAGGCCTCACGGGCACTGAAGCTTTCTTT. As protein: CASRGLTGTEAFF.

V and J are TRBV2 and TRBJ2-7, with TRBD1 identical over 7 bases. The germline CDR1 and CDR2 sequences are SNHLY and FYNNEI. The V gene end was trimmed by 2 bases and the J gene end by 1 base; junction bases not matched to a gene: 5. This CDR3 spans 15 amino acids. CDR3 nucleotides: TGTGCCAGCAGTGAATGGGACAGCCGGTCCTACGAGCAGTACTTC. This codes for CASSEWDSRSYEQYF.

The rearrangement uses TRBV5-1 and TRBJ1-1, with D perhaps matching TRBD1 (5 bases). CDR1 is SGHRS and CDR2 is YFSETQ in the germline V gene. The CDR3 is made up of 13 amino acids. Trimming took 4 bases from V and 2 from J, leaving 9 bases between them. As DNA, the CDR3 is TGCGCCAGCAGCCCTCAGGGTAACACTGAAGCTTTCTTT. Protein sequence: CASSPQGNTEAFF. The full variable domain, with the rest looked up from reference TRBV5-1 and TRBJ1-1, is KAGVTQTPRYLIKTRGQQVTLSCSPISGHRSVSWYQQTPGQGLQFLFEYFSETQRNKGNFPGRFSGRQFSNSRSEMNVSTLELGDSALYLCASSPQGNTEAFFGQGTRLTVV.

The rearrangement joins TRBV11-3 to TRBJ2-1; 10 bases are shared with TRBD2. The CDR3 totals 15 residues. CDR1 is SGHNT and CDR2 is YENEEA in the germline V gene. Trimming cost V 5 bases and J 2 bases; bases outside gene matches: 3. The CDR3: CASSAGLATYNEQFF. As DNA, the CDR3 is TGTGCCAGCAGCGCGGGACTAGCGACCTACAATGAGCAGTTCTTC.

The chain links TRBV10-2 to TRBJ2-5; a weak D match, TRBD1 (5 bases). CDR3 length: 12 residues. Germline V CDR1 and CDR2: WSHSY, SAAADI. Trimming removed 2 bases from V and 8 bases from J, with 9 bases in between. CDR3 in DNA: TGCGCCAGCAGTGAGGAATGGGGCACCCAGTACTTC. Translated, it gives CASSEEWGTQYF.

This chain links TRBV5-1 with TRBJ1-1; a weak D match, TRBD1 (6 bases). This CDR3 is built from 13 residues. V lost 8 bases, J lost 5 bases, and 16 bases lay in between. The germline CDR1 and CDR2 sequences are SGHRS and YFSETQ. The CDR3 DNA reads TGCGCCAGGATTCCGGACAGTTCGACTGAAGCTTTCTTT. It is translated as CARIPDSSTEAFF.

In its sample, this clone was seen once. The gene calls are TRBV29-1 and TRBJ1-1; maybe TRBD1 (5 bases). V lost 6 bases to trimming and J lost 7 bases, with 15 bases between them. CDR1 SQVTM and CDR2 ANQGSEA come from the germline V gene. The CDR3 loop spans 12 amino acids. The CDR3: CSVAGDRSEAFF. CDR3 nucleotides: TGCAGCGTGGCGGGGGATCGTAGTGAAGCTTTCTTT.

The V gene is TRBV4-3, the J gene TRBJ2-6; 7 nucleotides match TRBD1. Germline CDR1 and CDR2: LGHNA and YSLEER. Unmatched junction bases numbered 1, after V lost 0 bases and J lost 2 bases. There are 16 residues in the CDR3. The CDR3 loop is CASSQDQGAGANVLTF. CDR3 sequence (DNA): TGCGCCAGCAGCCAAGATCAGGGGGCTGGGGCCAACGTCCTGACTTTC.